This entry lists 26 T cell receptor beta chains sequenced from one sample in a study of T cell responses to AZD1222 COVID-19 vaccine. The protocol was immunoSEQ multiplex PCR, while the TCRdb copy is restricted to in-frame clones and leaves out a portion. The sample lists 95,000 to 130,000 clones; approximately 85% were seen once. Specimen: peripheral blood, collected on day 0 of MenACWY control vaccination. The receptors shown here come from an adult in good health.

This clone was observed a single time. The chain employs TRBV28 and TRBJ1-2, with D unclear. The V end was cut by 3 bases, the J end by 4 bases, with 6 bases between. The V gene's germline CDR1 is MDHEN and CDR2 SYDVKM. CDR3 length: 12 residues. The CDR3 sequence is CASSLVGYGYTF. CDR3 sequence (DNA): TGTGCCAGCAGTTTGGTCGGCTATGGCTACACCTTC.

This sequence joins TRBV2 and TRBJ2-1; 9 nucleotides match TRBD2. Germline-derived CDR1 and CDR2 are SNHLY and FYNNEI. V was clipped by 5 bases and J by 7 bases; unmatched bases: 9. There are 15 residues in the CDR3. The CDR3 sequence: CASSTGLARENEQFF. CDR3 nucleotides: TGTGCCAGCAGTACGGGACTAGCACGGGAAAATGAGCAGTTCTTC.

The chain employs TRBV14 and TRBJ2-5, with D possibly TRBD2 on 5 matching bases. CDR3 length: 13 amino acids. V lost 0 bases, J lost 7 bases, and 9 bases lay in between. Germline loops: CDR1 SGHDN, CDR2 FVKESK. The CDR3: CASSQDHSGTQYF. The CDR3 DNA sequence: TGTGCCAGCAGCCAAGATCACAGCGGGACCCAGTACTTC. Complete variable domain (other parts from reference TRBV14 and TRBJ2-5): EAGVTQFPSHSVIEKGQTVTLRCDPISGHDNLYWYRRVMGKEIKFLLHFVKESKQDESGMPNNRFLAERTGGTYSTLKVQPAELEDSGVYFCASSQDHSGTQYFGPGTRLLVL.

As for this clone: The sample has other DNA sequences that encode this CDR3 too. The gene calls are TRBV5-6 and TRBJ1-3; D is undetermined. Trimming left V 0 bases short and J 0 bases short, with 7 bases between. This CDR3 region has 15 residues. Looked up from germline, CDR1 is SGHDT and CDR2 is YYEEEE. The CDR3 sequence: CASSLGPSSGNTIYF. CDR3 bases: TGTGCCAGCAGCTTGGGACCGAGCTCTGGAAACACCATATATTTT.

V is TRBV7-6 and J is TRBJ2-2; 15 bases are shared with TRBD2. This CDR3 comprises 18 residues. CDR1 SGHVS and CDR2 FNYEAQ come from the germline V gene. Unmatched junction bases numbered 1, after V lost 2 bases and J lost 0 bases. DNA for the CDR3: TGTGCCAGCAGCTTAAGGACTAGCGGGGGGGCGAACACCGGGGAGCTGTTTTTT. Translated: CASSLRTSGGANTGELFF. The variable domain in full, completed from reference TRBV7-6 and TRBJ2-2, reads GAGVSQSPRYKVTKRGQDVALRCDPISGHVSLYWYRQALGQGPEFLTYFNYEAQQDKSGLPNDRFSAERPEGSISTLTIQRTEQRDSAMYRCASSLRTSGGANTGELFFGEGSRLTVL.

The chain uses TRBV6-5 and TRBJ2-7; D might be TRBD1 (6 bases). The germline V and J ends were trimmed by 6 bases and 3 bases, with 9 bases remaining between them. This CDR3 comprises 12 residues. Germline values: CDR1 MNHEY, CDR2 SVGAGI. CDR3: CASRTQGYEQYF. CDR3 in DNA: TGTGCCAGCAGAACACAGGGCTACGAGCAGTACTTC.

The chain recombines TRBV28 with TRBJ2-3, with D maybe TRBD2 (6 bases). Trimming left V 2 bases short and J 2 bases short, with 11 bases between. The CDR3 sequence is 15 residues long. CDR1 and CDR2 (germline): MDHEN, SYDVKM. DNA for the CDR3: TGTGCCAGCAGTTTAGCGGGGATCACCACAGATACGCAGTATTTT. Its protein is CASSLAGITTDTQYF. Full variable domain (remainder filled in from reference TRBV28 and TRBJ2-3): DVKVTQSSRYLVKRTGEKVFLECVQDMDHENMFWYRQDPGLGLRLIYFSYDVKMKEKGDIPEGYSVSREKKERFSLILESASTNQTSMYLCASSLAGITTDTQYFGPGTRLTVL.

This chain connects TRBV7-2 to TRBJ1-6; unclear D gene. The CDR3 spans 15 residues. Trimming removed 6 bases at V and 3 bases at J, with 12 bases between. CDR1 is SGHTA, CDR2 FQGNSA, per germline. The CDR3 DNA sequence: TGTGCCAGCAGGTGGGGTACAGACTATAATTCACCCCTCCACTTT. Amino acid sequence: CASRWGTDYNSPLHF.

The gene calls are TRBV9 and TRBJ1-6, with D perhaps TRBD1 (5 bases). V lost 4 bases and J 6 bases, leaving 14 bases between the germline ends. CDR1 and CDR2 from the germline V gene are SGDLS and YYNGEE. This CDR3 is 15 amino acids long. In nucleotides, the CDR3 is TGTGCCAGCAGCCTACGGGGGTATGGTAATTCACCCCTCCACTTT. Protein: CASSLRGYGNSPLHF.

The chain is built from TRBV7-2 and TRBJ1-2, with D perhaps TRBD1 (5 bases). V lost 6 bases, J lost 2 bases, and 10 bases lay in between. Germline CDR1 SGHTA, CDR2 FQGNSA. There are 13 residues in the CDR3. CDR3 coding DNA: TGTGCCAGCAGGCTACAGGCGAACTATGGCTACACCTTC. It yields the protein CASRLQANYGYTF.

The sample holds a few counts of this clone. The chain couples TRBV6-6 to TRBJ1-6; D call uncertain. The V end was cut by 7 bases, the J end by 4 bases, with 11 bases between. The V gene's germline CDR1 is MNHNY and CDR2 SVGAGI (reference sequence). The CDR3 is 14 amino acids. This CDR3 reads CASIQDLYNSPLHF. In DNA form, the CDR3 reads TGTGCCAGCATCCAGGACCTATATAATTCACCCCTCCACTTT.

This clone has just a few counts. This chain links TRBV15 with TRBJ2-3; no clear D gene. V was shortened by 8 bases and J by 2 bases, with 11 bases between the two germline ends. Germline CDR1 LNHNV, CDR2 YYDKDF (reference sequence). The CDR3 is 13 amino acids. CDR3: CATVHNPTDTQYF. Here the CDR3 DNA reads TGTGCCACCGTGCACAATCCCACAGATACGCAGTATTTT. Variable domain in full (rest from reference TRBV15 and TRBJ2-3): DAMVIQNPRYQVTQFGKPVTLSCSQTLNHNVMYWYQQKSSQAPKLLFHYYDKDFNNEADTPDNFQSRRPNTSFCFLDIRSPGLGDTAMYLCATVHNPTDTQYFGPGTRLTVL.

The rearrangement uses TRBV2 and TRBJ1-1, with D possibly TRBD1 on 6 matching bases. Germline V gives CDR1 SNHLY, CDR2 FYNNEI. This CDR3 has 16 amino acids. V was trimmed by 5 bases and J by 1 base, leaving 17 bases between them. CDR3 DNA: TGTGCCAGCAGTAAGGGGGGATATTTGACGAACACTGAAGCTTTCTTT. It codes for CASSKGGYLTNTEAFF.

The chain couples TRBV4-2 to TRBJ1-2; D perhaps matches TRBD1 (5 bases). Germline V gene data show CDR1 as LGHNA and CDR2 as YNFKEQ. The CDR3 is made up of 16 amino acids. Trimming removed 8 bases from V and 0 bases from J, with 19 bases in between. CDR3 nucleotide sequence: TGTGCCAGCTATCCGGGGGGGGACCTAACTAACTATGGCTACACCTTC. Translated: CASYPGGDLTNYGYTF.

This clone was detected a few times. The rearrangement uses TRBV19 and TRBJ1-4, with D unresolved. Germline V CDR1 and CDR2: LNHDA, SQIVND (reference sequence). V was cut by 6 bases and J by 0 bases, with 14 bases left in between. The CDR3 loop spans 16 amino acids. Here the CDR3 reads CASSDSKGATNEKLFF. CDR3 in DNA: TGTGCCAGTAGCGATTCAAAAGGAGCAACTAATGAAAAACTGTTTTTT. Supplemented by reference TRBV19 and TRBJ1-4, the full variable domain reads DGGITQSPKYLFRKEGQNVTLSCEQNLNHDAMYWYRQDPGQGLRLIYYSQIVNDFQKGDIAEGYSVSREKKESFPLTVTSAQKNPTAFYLCASSDSKGATNEKLFFGSGTQLSVL.

V gene TRBV11-2 combines with J gene TRBJ2-7, with D hard to call. Germline V CDR1 and CDR2: SGHAT, FQNNGV. V lost 3 bases and J lost 2, with 8 bases in between. CDR3 length equals 13 residues. DNA of the CDR3: TGTGCCAGCAGCTTGGCAGGAACCTACGAGCAGTACTTC. Its translation is CASSLAGTYEQYF.

This chain connects TRBV28 to TRBJ2-1, with TRBD2 matching over 10 bases. CDR3 length: 14 amino acids. J gave up 4 bases and V 5 bases, and 2 bases lay outside the gene matches. CDR1 is MDHEN and CDR2 is SYDVKM in the germline V gene. The CDR3 DNA sequence: TGTGCCAGCAGTCCGGGACTAGCGTACAATGAGCAGTTCTTC. Protein product: CASSPGLAYNEQFF.

The chain recombines TRBV2 with TRBJ1-5, with 10 nucleotides matching TRBD1. Germline V gives CDR1 SNHLY, CDR2 FYNNEI. The junction had 8 bases not matched to a gene; V was cut back by 5 bases and J by 7 bases. The CDR3 sequence is 15 residues long. CDR3 protein: CASSPGTGAGQPQHF. The CDR3 region has the DNA TGTGCCAGCAGTCCCGGGACAGGGGCAGGACAGCCCCAGCATTTT.

The chain joins TRBV5-1 to TRBJ1-5; 12 bases line up with TRBD1. Trimming took 1 base from V and 1 from J; bases not matched to a gene: 15. CDR1 SGHRS and CDR2 YFSETQ come from the germline V gene. CDR3 length equals 21 residues. The DNA for the CDR3 is TGCGCCAGCAGCTTGTCCCACCGGGACAGGGGGCACCATATGAGCAATCAGCCCCAGCATTTT. The encoded protein is CASSLSHRDRGHHMSNQPQHF.

The rearrangement joins TRBV9 to TRBJ1-2; perhaps TRBD1 as D (5 bases). The CDR3 has 16 amino acids. CDR1 SGDLS and CDR2 YYNGEE come from the germline V gene. Trimming took off 3 bases at V and 2 bases at J, with 17 bases between the two ends. This CDR3 reads CASSAASGGSNYGYTF. CDR3 DNA: TGTGCCAGCAGCGCAGCCTCGGGGGGGTCGAACTATGGCTACACCTTC.

This chain links TRBV5-1 with TRBJ2-4, with 9 bases aligning to TRBD1. Germline assignment: CDR1 SGHRS and CDR2 YFSETQ. The junction had 3 bases not matched to a gene; V was cut back by 1 base and J by 1 base. The CDR3 contains 16 residues. CDR3 residues: CASSLTGGFAKNIQYF. The CDR3 nucleotides are TGCGCCAGCAGCTTGACAGGGGGCTTCGCCAAAAACATTCAGTACTTC. Full variable domain (rest looked up from reference TRBV5-1 and TRBJ2-4): KAGVTQTPRYLIKTRGQQVTLSCSPISGHRSVSWYQQTPGQGLQFLFEYFSETQRNKGNFPGRFSGRQFSNSRSEMNVSTLELGDSALYLCASSLTGGFAKNIQYFGAGTRLSVL.

The sample holds one count of this clone. The CDR3, as DNA: TGTGCCAGTTGGACAACTGGCTCTGGAAACACCATATATTTT. It specifies CASWTTGSGNTIYF. The chain links TRBV19 to TRBJ1-3; possible D gene TRBD1, 5 bases. V lost 8 bases and J 0 bases, leaving 11 bases between the germline ends. Looked up from germline, CDR1 is LNHDA and CDR2 is SQIVND (reference sequence). The CDR3 consists of 14 residues. Full variable domain (missing parts from reference TRBV19 and TRBJ1-3): DGGITQSPKYLFRKEGQNVTLSCEQNLNHDAMYWYRQDPGQGLRLIYYSQIVNDFQKGDIAEGYSVSREKKESFPLTVTSAQKNPTAFYLCASWTTGSGNTIYFGEGSWLTVV.

The J gene is TRBJ1-1, the V gene TRBV14; D call uncertain. Trimming removed 4 bases at V and 0 bases at J, with 12 bases between. Germline loops: CDR1 SGHDN, CDR2 FVKESK. The CDR3 length is 15 residues. The CDR3: CASSRLTGVNTEAFF. The CDR3 nucleotides read TGTGCCAGCAGCCGCTTGACCGGGGTGAACACTGAAGCTTTCTTT.

The chain couples TRBV6-4 to TRBJ2-5; D not resolved. V was shortened by 0 bases and J by 2 bases, with 4 bases between the two germline ends. Germline V gene data show CDR1 as MRHNA and CDR2 as SNTAGT. The CDR3 is made up of 13 amino acids. The CDR3 DNA reads as TGTGCCAGCAGTGACTCACAGCAAGAGACCCAGTACTTC. It encodes CASSDSQQETQYF.

The table lists this clone with a count of one. The rearrangement links TRBV7-6 to TRBJ2-3; 12 bases line up with TRBD2. The CDR3 is made up of 15 amino acids. Unmatched junction bases numbered 4, after V lost 2 bases and J lost 7 bases. The germline V gene encodes CDR1 SGHVS and CDR2 FNYEAQ. The CDR3, as DNA: TGTGCCAGCAGCTTACTAGCGGGGGGGCGTCATACGCAGTATTTT. Its translation is CASSLLAGGRHTQYF.

V gene TRBV9 combines with J gene TRBJ1-3; TRBD1 matches 7 bases. The CDR3 runs to 16 residues. V lost 4 bases to trimming and J lost 3 bases; unmatched junction nucleotides: 10. The germline V gene encodes CDR1 SGDLS and CDR2 YYNGEE. The CDR3 region has the DNA TGTGCCAGCAGCCCCAGAAGGGGGCAGGGTGGAAACACCATATATTTT. This codes for CASSPRRGQGGNTIYF.